The rows below give T cell receptor beta chains drawn from one sample of a study of blood T cell repertoires in COVID-19. Profiled with immunoSEQ multiplex PCR; TCRdb holds only in-frame clones, not every one. The data hold roughly 230,000 clones, with about 83% observed a single time. Source material: peripheral blood. The receptor set was obtained from a woman aged 45-65 years with acute or convalescent COVID-19. CDR3s include the opening cysteine and the closing phenylalanine or tryptophan. Clone size is stated in some rows and not others, as once, few, many or a class when expanded.

TRBJ2-5 | . | TRBV5-4 | CASSLNPTRQETQYF
TRBJ2-3 | . | TRBV30 | CAWSDGGSRYF
TRBJ2-3 | . | TRBV11-2 | CASRLGVAGATDTQYF
TRBJ2-4 | . | TRBV5-1 | CASSLDLAGAKNIQYF
TRBJ1-1 | . | TRBV19 | CASSIRQGGTEAFF
TRBJ2-7 | once | TRBV5-6 | CASSWGQGIEQYF
TRBJ2-3 | . | TRBV6-1 | CASSEALAGGTDTQYF
TRBJ1-2 | . | TRBV30 | CARTGQGGGYTF
TRBJ2-3 | . | TRBV24-1 | CATRGHGLDTQYF
TRBJ1-6 | . | TRBV3-1/TRBV3-2 | CASSQDQGPNSPLHF
TRBJ2-1 | once | TRBV28 | CASSLTLSYNEQFF
TRBJ1-1 | . | TRBV19 | CASSIDRHLTEAFF
TRBJ1-4 | . | TRBV5-1 | CASSLDVRGEGEKLFF
TRBJ1-5 | . | TRBV7-2 | CASSLGSGSNQPQHF
TRBJ2-1 | . | TRBV13 | CASLGQNNEQFF
TRBJ1-6 | . | TRBV5-1 | CASSLGATSPLHF
TRBJ2-2 | . | TRBV27 | CASSLSPRIGELFF
TRBJ2-1 | . | TRBV5-1 | CASGTSGPNNEQFF
TRBJ2-7 | . | TRBV21-1 | CASSKARDRGLEQYF
TRBJ2-1 | . | TRBV6-5 | CASSYSGGRVNEQFF
TRBJ2-7 | . | TRBV27 | CASSPSRDRVEQYF
TRBJ1-1 | . | TRBV28 | CASSLRGSGTEAFF